The 27 T cell receptor beta chains given below trace back to one sample, sequenced in a study of shared T cell receptors in the human thymus listed by TCRdb under 2021. Library preparation was by the immunoSEQ multiplex PCR assay. Not all clones reach the TCRdb copy of this immuneACCESS table, which keeps in-frame sequences only. Checked studies attribute under half of the gap to unresolved V genes and leave the rest unexplained. The sample table records 700,000 to 750,000 clones; 70% to 90% of these occur just once. Clones ranked in the top ten supply roughly 0.01% of the sample. This sample was shared with a second study, whose subject was human thymus T cells.

The sample consisted of thymocytes. The receptors originated from a girl under three years old with a congenital heart defect. Donor details come from another sample of the same person, matched by shared clones.

This clone has just one count. The rearrangement links TRBV14 to TRBJ2-3; a possible D gene is TRBD1 (6 bases). V gave up 1 base and J gave up 5 bases, with 19 bases separating them. The CDR3 length is 17 residues. In germline, CDR1 is SGHDN, CDR2 FVKESK. CDR3 sequence (DNA): TGTGCCAGCAGCCAAGTGCTCAGGGGCGCCAAAGGAGATACGCAGTATTTT. Translating gives CASSQVLRGAKGDTQYF.

This clone was seen only once. The V call is TRBV7-2, the J call TRBJ1-4; D possibly corresponds to TRBD1 (6 bases). V was shortened by 1 base and J by 8 bases, with 11 bases between the two germline ends. The CDR3 covers 14 residues. Germline-derived CDR1 and CDR2 are SGHTA and FQGNSA. This chain's CDR3 is CASSLGQVGEKLFF. The DNA for the CDR3 is TGTGCCAGCAGCTTAGGACAGGTTGGGGAAAAACTGTTTTTT.

The chain recombines TRBV5-4 with TRBJ1-1; D gene ambiguous. Germline V gives CDR1 SGHNT, CDR2 YYREEE (reference sequence). The CDR3 is made up of 15 amino acids. Trimming stripped 0 bases from V and 2 bases from J, with 11 bases between. CDR3 sequence reads: CASSLGIGSNTEAFF. DNA for the CDR3: TGTGCCAGCAGCTTGGGTATAGGGAGTAACACTGAAGCTTTCTTT.

The V gene is TRBV6-1, the J gene TRBJ2-3, with D tentatively TRBD1 (5 bases). The germline CDR1 and CDR2 sequences are MNHNS and SASEGT. Between the trimmed V and J ends, which lost 0 bases and 2 bases, there was a span of 12 bases. The CDR3 spans 16 residues. In DNA form, the CDR3 reads TGTGCCAGCAGTGAAGCGCTTCTGGACACCACAGATACGCAGTATTTT. This translates into CASSEALLDTTDTQYF.

The chain links TRBV7-9 to TRBJ1-2; TRBD1 matches at 7 bases. This CDR3 region has 13 residues. The germline CDR1 and CDR2 sequences are SEHNR and FQNEAQ (reference sequence). Trimming at V came to 6 bases and at J to 5 bases, leaving 6 bases not matched to a gene. The CDR3: CASRRDSAYGYTF. As DNA, the CDR3 is TGTGCCAGCAGGCGGGACAGTGCGTATGGCTACACCTTC.

This sequence joins TRBV7-3 and TRBJ1-1; D unclear. Trimming pared 2 bases from V and 10 bases from J, leaving 14 bases between. CDR3 size: 13 residues. Germline lookup yields CDR1 SGHTA and CDR2 FQGTGA. The CDR3 protein is CASSLSRVGAAFF. The CDR3 DNA follows: TGTGCCAGCAGCTTATCACGGGTGGGTGCAGCTTTCTTT.

This chain uses TRBV9 with TRBJ1-4; no definite D call. CDR1 and CDR2 from the germline V gene are SGDLS and YYNGEE. This CDR3 is built from 16 residues. Trimming stripped 0 bases from V and 7 bases from J, with 16 bases between. CDR3 DNA: TGTGCCAGCAGCGTAGGATTATCCCCTCGGGGTGAAAAACTGTTTTTT. As protein: CASSVGLSPRGEKLFF.

This clone showed up just once. This chain uses TRBV7-8 with TRBJ1-3, with TRBD1 as a possible D gene (5 bases). Per germline, CDR1 SGHVS and CDR2 FQNEAQ. V was clipped by 4 bases and J by 2 bases, with 18 bases between them. The CDR3 has 17 residues. CDR3 amino acids: CASSSDCQTQAGNTIYF. In DNA, the CDR3 is TGTGCCAGCAGCTCAGACTGTCAGACACAGGCTGGAAACACCATATATTTT.

For this clone: Other nucleotide sequences from this sample produce the same CDR3. The rearrangement uses TRBV5-4 and TRBJ2-3; TRBD2 agrees at 12 bases. The CDR3 runs to 16 residues. Germline-derived CDR1 and CDR2 are SGHNT and YYREEE (reference sequence). V lost 0 bases to trimming and J lost 2 bases; unmatched junction nucleotides: 1. CDR3 coding DNA: TGTGCCAGCAGCTTGGGACTAGCGGGGGTCACAGATACGCAGTATTTT. Translation gives CASSLGLAGVTDTQYF.

The chain combines TRBV2 with TRBJ1-2, with 8 nucleotides matching TRBD1. Looked up from germline, CDR1 is SNHLY and CDR2 is FYNNEI. The CDR3 is made up of 15 amino acids. The J segment lost 8 bases and the V segment lost 8 bases, leaving 16 bases of the junction unmatched. CDR3 protein: CASDSIDRGRRGYTF. CDR3 nucleotides: TGTGCCAGCGACTCCATTGACAGGGGTCGTCGGGGCTACACCTTC.

V and J are TRBV5-8 and TRBJ2-7; 9 bases match TRBD1. V lost 2 bases, J lost 5 bases, and 11 bases stayed unmatched. There are 16 residues in the CDR3. CDR1 and CDR2 (germline): SGHTS, YDEGEE. The CDR3 loop is CASSFGEGTGSHEQYF. In nucleotides, the CDR3 is TGTGCCAGCAGCTTCGGTGAGGGGACAGGGTCTCACGAGCAGTACTTC.

This chain connects TRBV19 to TRBJ1-3; D is undetermined. From germline, CDR1 is LNHDA and CDR2 SQIVND (reference sequence). Trimming stripped 3 bases from V and 0 bases from J, with 15 bases between. This CDR3 spans 17 amino acids. The DNA for the CDR3 is TGTGCCAGTAGTATCGAGGGAACACCGGTCTCTGGAAACACCATATATTTT. Its protein is CASSIEGTPVSGNTIYF.

The chain couples TRBV12-5 to TRBJ2-7; D is uncertain. The ends were cut back, 2 bases at V and 6 bases at J, with 8 bases in the middle. The CDR3 totals 12 residues. Per the germline V gene, CDR1 is LGHNT and CDR2 is FRNRAP. The CDR3 loop is CASGLSPSEQYF. CDR3 nucleotides: TGTGCTAGTGGTTTGTCCCCCAGCGAGCAGTACTTC.

This sequence joins TRBV5-1 and TRBJ1-6; TRBD1 aligns across 8 bases. Germline lookup yields CDR1 SGHRS and CDR2 YFSETQ. V shed 0 bases and J 7 bases; nucleotides not matched to a gene: 9. The length of the CDR3 is 17 residues. CDR3 bases: TGCGCCAGCAGCTTGGAATCCCCCGGACAGGGAAATTCACCCCTCCACTTT. Translating it yields CASSLESPGQGNSPLHF.

The genes are TRBV7-2 and TRBJ2-5; a weak D match, TRBD1 (5 bases). CDR1 is SGHTA, CDR2 FQGNSA, per germline. V was shortened by 1 base and J by 6 bases, with 15 bases between the two germline ends. The CDR3 consists of 15 residues. CDR3 nucleotide sequence: TGTGCCAGCAGCTTAGGGGGCAGGCCCTCAAAGACCCAGTACTTC. It translates to CASSLGGRPSKTQYF.

V gene TRBV14 combines with J gene TRBJ1-2; 8 bases match TRBD1. CDR1 SGHDN and CDR2 FVKESK come from the germline V gene. The J segment lost 3 bases and the V segment lost 3 bases, leaving 9 bases of the junction unmatched. The CDR3 totals 16 residues. This CDR3 reads CASSHELDREDYGYTF. Written as DNA, the CDR3 is TGTGCCAGCAGCCATGAGCTGGACAGGGAGGACTATGGCTACACCTTC.

The chain combines TRBV7-6 with TRBJ1-1; TRBD1 matches at 8 bases. The CDR3 sequence is 18 residues long. Germline V gene sequence: CDR1 SGHVS, CDR2 FNYEAQ. V shed 5 bases and J 1 base; nucleotides not matched to a gene: 15. CDR3 region: CASSTYRGGLNQNTEAFF. The CDR3 DNA reads as TGTGCCAGCAGCACCTACAGGGGGGGTTTAAACCAGAACACTGAAGCTTTCTTT.

This clone was recorded only once. This chain joins TRBV11-3 and TRBJ2-3; D perhaps matches TRBD2 (7 bases). The germline gives CDR1 SGHNT, CDR2 YENEEA. V shed 0 bases and J shed 3 bases, with 13 bases lying between them. The CDR3 is 16 amino acids. The DNA for the CDR3 is TGTGCCAGCAGCTTAGATCGGGGGGCGAGAACAGATACGCAGTATTTT. It translates to CASSLDRGARTDTQYF.

This chain uses TRBV28 with TRBJ2-1; tentative D call: TRBD1 (5 bases). The CDR3 extends over 17 amino acids. V shed 2 bases and J shed 6 bases, with 20 bases lying between them. The germline V gene has CDR1 MDHEN and CDR2 SYDVKM. The CDR3 bases are TGTGCCAGCAGTTTACCCCAGTTTTTGACAGAGAGCAATGAGCAGTTCTTC. This codes for CASSLPQFLTESNEQFF.

The rearrangement joins TRBV6-6 to TRBJ1-1, with 12 bases aligning to TRBD1. This CDR3 comprises 15 residues. Trimming at V came to 8 bases and at J to 6 bases, leaving 10 bases not matched to a gene. Per germline, CDR1 MNHNY and CDR2 SVGAGI (reference sequence). Here the CDR3 reads CASLKGDRGPAEAFF. CDR3 bases: TGTGCCAGCCTGAAGGGGGACAGGGGGCCCGCTGAAGCTTTCTTT.

The table lists this clone with a few counts. The chain uses TRBV28 and TRBJ2-5; 8 bases agree with TRBD1. Germline assignment: CDR1 MDHEN and CDR2 SYDVKM. The CDR3 covers 16 residues. The ends lost 4 bases at V and 5 bases at J; junction bases unmatched: 12. CDR3 protein: CASSSSGGQGRETQYF. The CDR3 nucleotides are TGTGCCAGCAGTTCATCAGGGGGCCAGGGTAGGGAGACCCAGTACTTC.

CDR3 coding DNA: TGTGCCAGCGTCCGGGGTCCCGGGGATACGCAGTATTTT. Protein product: CASVRGPGDTQYF. J is TRBJ2-3 and V is TRBV6-1, with D tentatively TRBD2 (5 bases). The length of the CDR3 is 13 residues. From germline, CDR1 is MNHNS and CDR2 SASEGT. Between the trimmed V and J ends, which lost 8 bases and 6 bases, there was a span of 15 bases.

This chain links TRBV7-3 with TRBJ2-1; D uncertain. CDR3 length: 11 amino acids. Germline loops: CDR1 SGHTA, CDR2 FQGTGA. V was clipped by 0 bases and J by 9 bases, with 3 bases between them. The CDR3 DNA sequence: TGTGCCAGCAGCTTAACCGGTGAGCAGTTCTTC. This codes for CASSLTGEQFF.

The chain combines TRBV6-5 with TRBJ2-1; 12 nucleotides match TRBD2. The germline V gene encodes CDR1 MNHEY and CDR2 SVGAGI. The CDR3 sequence is 15 residues long. Trimming took 6 bases from V and 6 from J; bases not matched to a gene: 6. The CDR3 bases are TGTGCCAGCAGCTTGACTAGCGGGGGAGTCAATGAGCAGTTCTTC. Translation: CASSLTSGGVNEQFF.

V is TRBV7-6 and J is TRBJ2-7, with TRBD1 matching over 7 bases. Germline assignment: CDR1 SGHVS and CDR2 FNYEAQ. This CDR3 has 12 residues. V lost 5 bases, J lost 9 bases, and 7 bases stayed unmatched. The chain's CDR3 is CASSLERQGQYF. CDR3 in DNA: TGTGCCAGCAGCCTGGAACGACAGGGGCAGTACTTC.

The V and J genes are TRBV11-2 and TRBJ2-1, with TRBD2 identical over 11 bases. The CDR3 is 16 amino acids. J lost 11 bases, V lost 5 bases, and 14 bases had no gene match. Germline CDR1 reads SGHAT; CDR2 reads FQNNGV. CDR3 DNA sequence: TGTGCCAGCAGCCCAGGTAGCGGGGGGGCTAAGGCAAAGCAGTTCTTC. This gives the protein CASSPGSGGAKAKQFF.

The chain is built from TRBV25-1 and TRBJ2-7; no firm D call. V lost 2 bases and J lost 7, with 9 bases in between. Germline-derived CDR1 and CDR2 are MGHDK and SYGVNS. The CDR3 has 12 amino acids. CDR3 in amino acids: CASSEIPKEQYF. In DNA, the CDR3 is TGTGCCAGCAGTGAAATACCTAAAGAGCAGTACTTC.